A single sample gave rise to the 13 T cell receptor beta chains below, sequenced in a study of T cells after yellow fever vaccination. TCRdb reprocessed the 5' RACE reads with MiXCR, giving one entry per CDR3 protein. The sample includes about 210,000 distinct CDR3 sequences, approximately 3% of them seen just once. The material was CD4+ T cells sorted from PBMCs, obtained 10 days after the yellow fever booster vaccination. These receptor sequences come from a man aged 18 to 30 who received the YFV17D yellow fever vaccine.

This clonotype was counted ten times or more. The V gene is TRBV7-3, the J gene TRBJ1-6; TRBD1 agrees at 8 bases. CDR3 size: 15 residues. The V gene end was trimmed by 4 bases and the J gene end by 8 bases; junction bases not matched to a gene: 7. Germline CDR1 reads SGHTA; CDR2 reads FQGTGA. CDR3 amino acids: CASSSTGTGYSPLHF. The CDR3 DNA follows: TGTGCCAGCAGCTCGACCGGGACAGGTTATTCACCCCTCCACTTT.

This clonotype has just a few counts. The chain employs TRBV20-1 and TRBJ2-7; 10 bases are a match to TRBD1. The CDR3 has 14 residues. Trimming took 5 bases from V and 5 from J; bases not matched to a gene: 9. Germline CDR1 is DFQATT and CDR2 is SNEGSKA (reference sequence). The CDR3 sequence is CSAPPGTGVNEQYF. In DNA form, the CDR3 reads TGCAGTGCTCCCCCCGGGACAGGGGTGAACGAGCAGTACTTC.

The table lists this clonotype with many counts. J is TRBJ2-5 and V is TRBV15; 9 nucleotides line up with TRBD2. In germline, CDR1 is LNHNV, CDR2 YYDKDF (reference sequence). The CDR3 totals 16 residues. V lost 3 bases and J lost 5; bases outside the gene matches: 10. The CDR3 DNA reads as TGTGCCACCAGCAGGGCCGGGACTAGCCGGGGGGAGACCCAGTACTTC. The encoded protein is CATSRAGTSRGETQYF.

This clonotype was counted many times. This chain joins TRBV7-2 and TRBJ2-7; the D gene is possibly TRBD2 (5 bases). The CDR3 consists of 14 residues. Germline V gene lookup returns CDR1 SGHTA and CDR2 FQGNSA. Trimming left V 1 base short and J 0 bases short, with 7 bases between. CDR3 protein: CASSLGRHSYEQYV. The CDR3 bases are TGTGCCAGCAGCTTAGGGAGGCACTCCTACGAGCAGTACGTC.

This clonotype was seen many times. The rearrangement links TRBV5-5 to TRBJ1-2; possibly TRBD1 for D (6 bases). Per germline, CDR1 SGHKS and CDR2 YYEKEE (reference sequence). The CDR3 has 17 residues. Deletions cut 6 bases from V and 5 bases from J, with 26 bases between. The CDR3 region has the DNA TGTGCCAGCACCGGGGACAACTTGGGCTACGGCCCATATGGCTACACCTTC. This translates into CASTGDNLGYGPYGYTF.

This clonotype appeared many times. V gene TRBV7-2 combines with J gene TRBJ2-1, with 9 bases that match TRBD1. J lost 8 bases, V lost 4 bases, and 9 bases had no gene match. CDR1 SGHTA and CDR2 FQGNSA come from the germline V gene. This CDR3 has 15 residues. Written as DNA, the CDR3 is TGTGCCAGCAGCTCACCGGGACAGGGTATTTATGAGCAGTTCTTC. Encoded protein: CASSSPGQGIYEQFF. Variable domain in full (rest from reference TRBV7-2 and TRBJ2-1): GAGVSQSPSNKVTEKGKDVELRCDPISGHTALYWYRQSLGQGLEFLIYFQGNSAPDKSGLPSDRFSAERTGGSVSTLTIQRTQQEDSAVYLCASSSPGQGIYEQFFGPGTRLTVL.

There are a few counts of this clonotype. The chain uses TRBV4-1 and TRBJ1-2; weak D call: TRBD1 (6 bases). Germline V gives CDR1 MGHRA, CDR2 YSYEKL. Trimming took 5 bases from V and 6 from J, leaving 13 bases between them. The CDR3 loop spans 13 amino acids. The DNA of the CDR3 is TGCGCCAGCAGCTCTCAGGGGCGGGATGGCTACACCTTC. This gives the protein CASSSQGRDGYTF.

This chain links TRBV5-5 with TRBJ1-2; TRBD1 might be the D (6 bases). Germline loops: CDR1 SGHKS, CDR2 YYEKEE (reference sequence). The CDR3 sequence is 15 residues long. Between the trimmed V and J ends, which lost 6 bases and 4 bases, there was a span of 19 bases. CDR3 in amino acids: CASTLQGTPIYGYTF. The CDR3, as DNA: TGTGCCAGCACCCTTCAGGGGACTCCTATCTATGGCTACACCTTC.

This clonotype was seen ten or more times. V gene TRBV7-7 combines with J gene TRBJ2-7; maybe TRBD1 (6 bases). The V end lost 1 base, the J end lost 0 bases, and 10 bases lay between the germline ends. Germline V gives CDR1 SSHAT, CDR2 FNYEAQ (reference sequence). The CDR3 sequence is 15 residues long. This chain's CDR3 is CASSLDWGPSYEQYF. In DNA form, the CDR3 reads TGTGCCAGCAGCTTAGATTGGGGGCCCTCCTACGAGCAGTACTTC. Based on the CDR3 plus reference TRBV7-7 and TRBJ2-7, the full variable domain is GAGVSQSPRYKVTKRGQDVTLRCDPISSHATLYWYQQALGQGPEFLTYFNYEAQPDKSGLPSDRFSAERPEGSISTLTIQRTEQRDSAMYRCASSLDWGPSYEQYFGPGTRLTVT.

CDR3: CASSSEEARETQYF. The CDR3, as DNA: TGTGCCAGCAGTTCTGAGGAAGCCCGGGAGACCCAGTACTTC. The chain carries TRBV6-2 or TRBV6-3 and TRBJ2-5; D remains ambiguous. This CDR3 has 14 residues. V gave up 4 bases and J gave up 5 bases, with 14 bases separating them. Germline V lookup: CDR1 MNHEY, CDR2 SVGEGT.

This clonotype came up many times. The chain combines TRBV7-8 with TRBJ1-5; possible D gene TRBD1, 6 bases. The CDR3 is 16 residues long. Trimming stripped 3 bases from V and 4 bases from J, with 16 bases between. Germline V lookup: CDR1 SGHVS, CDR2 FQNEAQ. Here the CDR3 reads CASSFRQGSLNQPQHF. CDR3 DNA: TGTGCCAGCAGCTTCCGCCAGGGGAGTTTGAATCAGCCCCAGCATTTT. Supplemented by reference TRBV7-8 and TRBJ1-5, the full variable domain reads GAGVSQSPRYKVAKRGQDVALRCDPISGHVSLFWYQQALGQGPEFLTYFQNEAQLDKSGLPSDRFFAERPEGSVSTLKIQRTQQEDSAVYLCASSFRQGSLNQPQHFGDGTRLSIL.

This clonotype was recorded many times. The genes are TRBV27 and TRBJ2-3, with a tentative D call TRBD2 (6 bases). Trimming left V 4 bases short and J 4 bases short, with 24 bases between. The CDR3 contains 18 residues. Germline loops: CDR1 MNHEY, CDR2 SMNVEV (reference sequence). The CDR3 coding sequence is TGTGCCAGCAGTTCGTACGCCTGGCGAGCGGGCGTCTCAGATACGCAGTATTTT. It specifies CASSSYAWRAGVSDTQYF.

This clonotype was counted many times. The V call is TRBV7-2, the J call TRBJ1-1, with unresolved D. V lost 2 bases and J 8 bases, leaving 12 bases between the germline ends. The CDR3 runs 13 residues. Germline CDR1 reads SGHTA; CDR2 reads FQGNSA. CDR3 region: CASSLTRRWEAFF. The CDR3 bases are TGTGCCAGCAGCTTAACAAGGCGGTGGGAAGCTTTCTTT.